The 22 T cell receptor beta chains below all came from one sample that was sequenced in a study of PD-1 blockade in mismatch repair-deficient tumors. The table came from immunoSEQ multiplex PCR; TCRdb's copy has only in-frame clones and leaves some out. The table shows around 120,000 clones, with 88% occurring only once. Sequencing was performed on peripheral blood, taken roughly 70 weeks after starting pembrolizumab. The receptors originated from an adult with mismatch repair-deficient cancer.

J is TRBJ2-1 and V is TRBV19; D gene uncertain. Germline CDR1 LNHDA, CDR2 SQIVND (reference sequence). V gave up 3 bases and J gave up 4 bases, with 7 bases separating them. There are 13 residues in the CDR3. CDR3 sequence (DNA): TGTGCCAGTAGTATTGGGCGGTACAATGAGCAGTTCTTC. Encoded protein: CASSIGRYNEQFF.

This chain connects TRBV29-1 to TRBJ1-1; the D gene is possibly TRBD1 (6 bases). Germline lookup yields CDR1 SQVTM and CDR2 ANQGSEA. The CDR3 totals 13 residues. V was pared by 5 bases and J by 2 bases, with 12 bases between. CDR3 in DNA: TGCAGCGTTCTCAGGGACACCAACACTGAAGCTTTCTTT. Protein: CSVLRDTNTEAFF.

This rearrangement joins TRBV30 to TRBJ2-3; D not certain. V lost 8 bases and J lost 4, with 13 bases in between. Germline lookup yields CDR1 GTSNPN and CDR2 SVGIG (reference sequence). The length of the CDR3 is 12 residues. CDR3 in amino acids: CALTILSDTQYF. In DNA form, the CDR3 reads TGTGCCCTTACAATCCTATCAGATACGCAGTATTTT.

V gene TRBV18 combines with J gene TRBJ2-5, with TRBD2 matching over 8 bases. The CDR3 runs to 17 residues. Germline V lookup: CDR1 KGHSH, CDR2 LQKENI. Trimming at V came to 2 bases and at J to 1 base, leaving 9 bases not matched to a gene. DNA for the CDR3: TGTGCCAGCTCACCAACCCCTAGCGGGCCATCCCAAGAGACCCAGTACTTC. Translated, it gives CASSPTPSGPSQETQYF.

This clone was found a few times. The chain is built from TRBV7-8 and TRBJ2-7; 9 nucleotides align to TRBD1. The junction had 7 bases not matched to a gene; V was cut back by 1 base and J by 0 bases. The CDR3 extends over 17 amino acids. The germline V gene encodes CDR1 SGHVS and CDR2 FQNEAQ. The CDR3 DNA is TGTGCCAGCAGCTTAGATAGGTTGACAGGGGGCTCCTACGAGCAGTACTTC. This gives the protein CASSLDRLTGGSYEQYF.

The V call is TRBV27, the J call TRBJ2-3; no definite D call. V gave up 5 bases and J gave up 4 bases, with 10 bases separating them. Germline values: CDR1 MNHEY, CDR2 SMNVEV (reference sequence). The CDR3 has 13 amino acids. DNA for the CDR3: TGTGCCAGCAGTCCACTTTCAGCAGATACGCAGTATTTT. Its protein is CASSPLSADTQYF.

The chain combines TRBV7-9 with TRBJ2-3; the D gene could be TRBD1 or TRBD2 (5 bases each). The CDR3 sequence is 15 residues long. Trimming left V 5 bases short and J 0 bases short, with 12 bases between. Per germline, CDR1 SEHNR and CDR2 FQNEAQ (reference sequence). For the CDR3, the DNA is TGTGCCAGCAGCCCACCGGGACCTAGCACAGATACGCAGTATTTT. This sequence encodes CASSPPGPSTDTQYF. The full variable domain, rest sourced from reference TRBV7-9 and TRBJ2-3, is DTGVSQNPRHKITKRGQNVTFRCDPISEHNRLYWYRQTLGQGPEFLTYFQNEAQLEKSRLLSDRFSAERPKGSFSTLEIQRTEQGDSAMYLCASSPPGPSTDTQYFGPGTRLTVL.

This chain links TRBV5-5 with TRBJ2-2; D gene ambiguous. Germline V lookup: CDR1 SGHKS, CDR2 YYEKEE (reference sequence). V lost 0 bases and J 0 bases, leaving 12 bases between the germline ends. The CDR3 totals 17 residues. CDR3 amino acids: CASSLDLVPTNTGELFF. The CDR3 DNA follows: TGTGCCAGCAGCTTGGATTTGGTCCCTACGAACACCGGGGAGCTGTTTTTT.

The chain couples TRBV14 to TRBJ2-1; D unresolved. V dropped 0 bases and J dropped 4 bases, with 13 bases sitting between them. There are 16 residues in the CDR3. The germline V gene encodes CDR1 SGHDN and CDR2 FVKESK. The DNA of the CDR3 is TGTGCCAGCAGCCAAGACTCTTCTAAGGTGTACAATGAGCAGTTCTTC. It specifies CASSQDSSKVYNEQFF.

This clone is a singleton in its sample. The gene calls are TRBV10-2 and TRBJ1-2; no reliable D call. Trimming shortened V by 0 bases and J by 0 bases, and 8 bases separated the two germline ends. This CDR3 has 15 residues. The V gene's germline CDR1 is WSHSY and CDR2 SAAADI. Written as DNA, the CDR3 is TGCGCCAGCAGTGAGTCGATACAGCCTAACTATGGCTACACCTTC. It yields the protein CASSESIQPNYGYTF.

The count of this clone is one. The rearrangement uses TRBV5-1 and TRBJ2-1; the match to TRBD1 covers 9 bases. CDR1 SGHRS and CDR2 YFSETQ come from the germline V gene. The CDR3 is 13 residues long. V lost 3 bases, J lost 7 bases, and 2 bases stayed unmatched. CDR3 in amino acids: CASSSQGANEQFF. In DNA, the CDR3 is TGCGCCAGCAGCTCACAGGGGGCTAATGAGCAGTTCTTC.

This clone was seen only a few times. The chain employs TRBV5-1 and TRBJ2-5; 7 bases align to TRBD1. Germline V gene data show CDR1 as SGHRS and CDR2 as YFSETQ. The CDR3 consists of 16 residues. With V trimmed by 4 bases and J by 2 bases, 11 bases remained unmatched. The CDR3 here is CASSQHGTDRQETQYF. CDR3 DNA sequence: TGCGCCAGCAGCCAACACGGGACAGATAGACAAGAGACCCAGTACTTC. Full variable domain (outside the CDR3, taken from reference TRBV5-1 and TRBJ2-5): KAGVTQTPRYLIKTRGQQVTLSCSPISGHRSVSWYQQTPGQGLQFLFEYFSETQRNKGNFPGRFSGRQFSNSRSEMNVSTLELGDSALYLCASSQHGTDRQETQYFGPGTRLLVL.

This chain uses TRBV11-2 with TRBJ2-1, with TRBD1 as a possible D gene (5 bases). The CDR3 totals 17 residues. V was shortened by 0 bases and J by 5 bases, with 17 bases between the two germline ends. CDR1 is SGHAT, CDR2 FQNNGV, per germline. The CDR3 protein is CASSLEGLGVRDNEQFF. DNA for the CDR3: TGTGCCAGCAGCTTAGAAGGCTTAGGGGTCAGGGACAATGAGCAGTTCTTC.

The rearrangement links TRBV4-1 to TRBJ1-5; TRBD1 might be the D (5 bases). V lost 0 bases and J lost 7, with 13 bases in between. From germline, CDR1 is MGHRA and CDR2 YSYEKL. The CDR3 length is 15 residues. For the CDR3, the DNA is TGCGCCAGCAGCCAAGATCGGGGCATACTCCAGCCCCAGCATTTT. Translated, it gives CASSQDRGILQPQHF.

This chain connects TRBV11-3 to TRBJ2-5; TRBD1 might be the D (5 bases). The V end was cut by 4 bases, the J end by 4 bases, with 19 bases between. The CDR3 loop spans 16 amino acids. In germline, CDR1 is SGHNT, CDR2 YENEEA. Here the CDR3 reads CASSSPKGESAETQYF. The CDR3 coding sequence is TGTGCCAGCAGCTCCCCAAAAGGGGAATCAGCAGAGACCCAGTACTTC.

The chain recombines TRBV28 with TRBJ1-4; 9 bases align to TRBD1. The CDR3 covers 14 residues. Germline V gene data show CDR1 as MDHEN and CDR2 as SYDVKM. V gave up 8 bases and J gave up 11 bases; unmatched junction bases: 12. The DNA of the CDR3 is TGTGCCAGCCGAACACCGGGACAGGGTTTGAAACTGTTTTTT. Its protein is CASRTPGQGLKLFF.

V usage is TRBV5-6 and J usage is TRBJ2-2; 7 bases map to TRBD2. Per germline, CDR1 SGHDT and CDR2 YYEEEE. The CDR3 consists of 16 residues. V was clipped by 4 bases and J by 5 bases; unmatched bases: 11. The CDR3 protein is CASSAQGGSGTGELFF. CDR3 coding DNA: TGTGCCAGCAGCGCTCAGGGCGGGAGTGGAACCGGGGAGCTGTTTTTT.

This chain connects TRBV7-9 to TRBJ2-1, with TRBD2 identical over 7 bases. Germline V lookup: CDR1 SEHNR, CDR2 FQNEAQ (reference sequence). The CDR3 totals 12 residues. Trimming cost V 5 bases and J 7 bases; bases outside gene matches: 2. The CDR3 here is CASSPAGNEQFF. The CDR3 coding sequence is TGTGCCAGCAGCCCAGCGGGAAATGAGCAGTTCTTC.

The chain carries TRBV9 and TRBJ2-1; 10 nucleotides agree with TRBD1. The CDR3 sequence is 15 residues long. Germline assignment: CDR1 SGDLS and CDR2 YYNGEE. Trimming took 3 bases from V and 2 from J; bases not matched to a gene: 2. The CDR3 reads CASSGQGATYNEQFF. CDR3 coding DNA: TGTGCCAGCAGCGGACAGGGGGCGACCTACAATGAGCAGTTCTTC.

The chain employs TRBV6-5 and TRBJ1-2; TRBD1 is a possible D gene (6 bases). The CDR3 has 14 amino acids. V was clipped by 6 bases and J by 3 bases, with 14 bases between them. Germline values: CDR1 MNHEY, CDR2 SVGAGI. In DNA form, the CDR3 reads TGTGCCAGCAGCTCAGGGGCCTCTGACTATGGCTACACCTTC. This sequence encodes CASSSGASDYGYTF.

CDR3 DNA sequence: TGTGCCAGCAGTGAAGCCCCAGCGGGAGCAGATACGCAGTATTTT. Translating it yields CASSEAPAGADTQYF. The chain uses TRBV6-1 and TRBJ2-3, with 8 bases lining up with TRBD2. Trimming took 0 bases from V and 4 from J; bases not matched to a gene: 3. The germline V gene encodes CDR1 MNHNS and CDR2 SASEGT. This CDR3 contains 15 residues.

The CDR3 DNA reads as TGTGCCTGGAGTGTACGAAGGGCCGTGACAGGGACCTATGGCTACACCTTC. It specifies CAWSVRRAVTGTYGYTF. The chain uses TRBV30 and TRBJ1-2, with 7 bases matching TRBD1. The trim removed 0 bases at V and 4 bases at J, leaving 14 bases unmatched. Germline assignment: CDR1 GTSNPN and CDR2 SVGIG (reference sequence). The CDR3 is 17 residues long.